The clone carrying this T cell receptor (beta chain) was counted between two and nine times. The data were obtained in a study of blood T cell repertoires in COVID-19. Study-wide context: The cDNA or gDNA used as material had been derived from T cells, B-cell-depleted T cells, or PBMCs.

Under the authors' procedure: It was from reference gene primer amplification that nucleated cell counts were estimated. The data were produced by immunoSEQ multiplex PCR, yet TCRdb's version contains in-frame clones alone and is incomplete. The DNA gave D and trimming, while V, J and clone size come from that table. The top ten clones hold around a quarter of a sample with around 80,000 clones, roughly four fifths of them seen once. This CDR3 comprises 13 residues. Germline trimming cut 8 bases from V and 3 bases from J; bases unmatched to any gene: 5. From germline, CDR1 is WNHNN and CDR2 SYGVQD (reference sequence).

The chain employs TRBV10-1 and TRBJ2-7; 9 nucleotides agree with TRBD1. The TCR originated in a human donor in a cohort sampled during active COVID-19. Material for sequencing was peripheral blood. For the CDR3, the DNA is TGCGCCAGCGTCCGGGACAGGGTCTACGAGCAGTACTTC. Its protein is CASVRDRVYEQYF.